This T cell receptor (beta chain) was recovered during a study of shared clonotypes between healthy human individuals. The input for sorted-subset replicate PCRs was around 0.2 ug DNA, some 28,000 T cell genomes. Per the original data handling: ImmunoSEQ sequences covered only the junction and lacked quality scores; filtering therefore differed. Clones were read by immunoSEQ multiplex PCR, and TCRdb kept only the in-frame ones, dropping some. Clonal size and the V and J genes are those of that table, whereas D and trimming came from the DNA. The sample yields some 380,000 clones, about 97% seen once. Both CD45RO+ cells and CCR7-negative CD45RA+ TemRA cells were combined to make up CD8 memory. Germline assignment: CDR1 SGHAT and CDR2 FQDESV (reference sequence). The length of the CDR3 is 11 residues. Trimming stripped 8 bases from V and 5 bases from J, with 9 bases between.

The material sequenced was memory CD8+ T cells sorted from blood. The subset denotes: CD45RO+ cells pooled with CCR7-negative TemRA cells. This sequence was found in a man under 40 in good health. This chain connects TRBV11-1 to TRBJ2-5; D gene ambiguous. This CDR3 reads CASGNTETQYF. As DNA, the CDR3 is TGTGCCAGCGGCAACACTGAGACCCAGTACTTC. The variable domain in full, completed from reference TRBV11-1 and TRBJ2-5, reads EAEVAQSPRYKITEKSQAVAFWCDPISGHATLYWYRQILGQGPELLVQFQDESVVDDSQLPKDRFSAERLKGVDSTLKIQPAELGDSAMYLCASGNTETQYFGPGTRLLVL.